This record concerns one T cell receptor beta chain sequence. Its antigen is still unknown. Germline trimming cut 4 bases from V and 3 bases from J; bases unmatched to any gene: 1. This CDR3 region has 13 residues. The germline gives CDR1 MRHNA, CDR2 SNTAGT. This sample stems from a study of identifying expanded T cells in peripheral blood. Study findings and constraints: Over approximately two and four weeks, about 17 and 20 clones changed, versus around 1.2 between replicates.

TCRdb keeps only in-frame clones here, not all; method: immunoSEQ multiplex PCR. The sample contains approximately 100,000 clones, 88% of which appear only once. Sequencing used blood. The sequence was obtained from a person aged 18-70 years in good health. The chain recombines TRBV6-4 with TRBJ2-3; 7 bases match TRBD2. The CDR3 reads CASSGSGTDTQYF. DNA for the CDR3: TGTGCCAGCAGTGGTAGCGGGACAGATACGCAGTATTTT.